This T cell receptor beta chain was sequenced during a study of beta chain features in type 1 diabetes. Broader study findings: Moderate yet significant TCRB CDR3 shortening was seen in Type 1 diabetes patients in all four CD4+ subsets. For TCRB rearrangement, an influence of HLA type remained unresolved here.

This CDR3 is built from 14 residues. The germline CDR1 and CDR2 sequences are MDHEN and SYDVKM. J gave up 5 bases and V 3 bases, and 3 bases lay outside the gene matches. Points on this clone: The antigen remains undetermined.

TCRB transcripts that were expressed got sequenced, as all of the isolated RNA had been reverse transcribed. The protocol was immunoSEQ multiplex PCR, while the TCRdb copy is restricted to in-frame clones and leaves out a portion. The sample includes some 240,000 clones, roughly 16% of them seen just once. The receptor's source is a man aged 25-45 years with type 1 diabetes. V is TRBV28 and J is TRBJ2-1; 8 bases fit TRBD2. Material for sequencing was naive CD4+ T cells from blood. The CDR3 coding sequence is TGTGCCAGCAGTTTTACTAGCGGTAACAATGAGCAGTTCTTC. Amino acids: CASSFTSGNNEQFF.